This is a list of T cell receptor beta chains from one sample in a study of control samples from healthy donors and cancer patients. Here immunoSEQ multiplex PCR was the method, and the copy in TCRdb shows in-frame clones only, minus some. The data hold about 63,000 clones, with 80% to 90% observed a single time. The specimen was PBMCs. The receptors originated from a woman aged 55-69 years with lung cancer. Each CDR3 is given with its conserved first and last residue. A D gene is named only where the DNA matches it firmly. Clone size, where shown, is once, few, many, or a class for clones that have expanded.

CDR3 protein: CASSAGLTNEKLFF
CDR3 DNA: TGTGCCAGCTCAGCGGGGTTGACTAATGAAAAACTGTTTTTT
V gene: TRBV18
D gene: .
J gene: TRBJ1-4
clone size: .

CDR3 protein: CASSLLGDGYTF
CDR3 DNA: TGTGCCAGCAGCTTGCTGGGGGATGGCTACACCTTC
V gene: TRBV5-5
D gene: .
J gene: TRBJ1-2
clone size: .

CDR3 protein: CASSEDGTANYGYTF
CDR3 DNA: TGTGCCAGCAGCGAGGACGGGACGGCTAACTATGGCTACACCTTC
V gene: TRBV7-9
D gene: .
J gene: TRBJ1-2
clone size: .

CDR3 protein: CASSLLRGLRLDTEAFF
CDR3 DNA: TGCGCCAGCAGCCTTTTAAGGGGGCTTCGGTTGGACACTGAAGCTTTCTTT
V gene: TRBV4-1
D gene: TRBD1
J gene: TRBJ1-1
clone size: .

CDR3 protein: CASSPRGGYEQYF
CDR3 DNA: TGTGCCAGCAGCCCCCGTGGGGGCTACGAGCAGTACTTC
V gene: TRBV7-9
D gene: .
J gene: TRBJ2-7
clone size: .

CDR3 protein: CASSQGKVPGTQYF
CDR3 DNA: TGCGCCAGCAGCCAAGGGAAGGTCCCCGGGACCCAGTACTTC
V gene: TRBV4-1
D gene: .
J gene: TRBJ2-5
clone size: .

CDR3 protein: CASSFRPGQPQHF
CDR3 DNA: TGCGCCAGCAGCTTCCGGCCCGGGCAGCCCCAGCATTTT
V gene: TRBV5-1
D gene: .
J gene: TRBJ1-5
clone size: .

CDR3 protein: CASSLEAASYGYTF
CDR3 DNA: TGCGCCAGCAGCTTGGAGGCAGCATCCTATGGCTACACCTTC
V gene: TRBV5-1
D gene: .
J gene: TRBJ1-2
clone size: .

CDR3 protein: CASSGQEGNQPQHF
CDR3 DNA: TGTGCCAGCAGTGGACAGGAAGGCAATCAGCCCCAGCATTTT
V gene: TRBV6-6
D gene: TRBD1
J gene: TRBJ1-5
clone size: .

CDR3 protein: CASSLGSARGGTDTQYF
CDR3 DNA: TGTGCCAGCAGCTTAGGGTCTGCGCGGGGCGGCACAGATACGCAGTATTTT
V gene: TRBV7-2
D gene: .
J gene: TRBJ2-3
clone size: .

CDR3 protein: CASRLTKNTDTQYF
CDR3 DNA: TGTGCCAGCAGGCTGACTAAGAACACAGATACGCAGTATTTT
V gene: TRBV28
D gene: .
J gene: TRBJ2-3
clone size: .

CDR3 protein: CASSLDSRYEQYF
CDR3 DNA: TGTGCCAGCAGCTTGGACAGTCGCTACGAGCAGTACTTC
V gene: TRBV5-8
D gene: .
J gene: TRBJ2-7
clone size: once

CDR3 protein: CASSLGLAGLARETQYF
CDR3 DNA: TGCGCCAGCAGCTTAGGACTAGCGGGACTAGCCCGGGAGACCCAGTACTTC
V gene: TRBV5-1
D gene: TRBD2
J gene: TRBJ2-5
clone size: .

CDR3 protein: CASKPGATNYGYTF
CDR3 DNA: TGTGCCAGTAAGCCGGGGGCAACTAACTATGGCTACACCTTC
V gene: TRBV19
D gene: .
J gene: TRBJ1-2
clone size: .

CDR3 protein: CASSLDLAGVSEQYF
CDR3 DNA: TGTGCCAGCAGTTTAGATCTAGCGGGAGTTTCCGAGCAGTACTTC
V gene: TRBV28
D gene: TRBD2
J gene: TRBJ2-7
clone size: .

CDR3 protein: CASSVVGGTDTQYF
CDR3 DNA: TGTGCCAGCAGCGTAGTGGGGGGCACAGATACGCAGTATTTT
V gene: TRBV9
D gene: .
J gene: TRBJ2-3
clone size: few

CDR3 protein: CASSRGGTNEKLFF
CDR3 DNA: TGTGCCAGCAGCCGAGGGGGCACTAATGAAAAACTGTTTTTT
V gene: TRBV11-2
D gene: TRBD1
J gene: TRBJ1-4
clone size: .

CDR3 protein: CASSQSGTGLKGYTF
CDR3 DNA: TGCGCCAGCAGTCAATCAGGGACAGGGTTAAAGGGCTACACCTTC
V gene: TRBV23-1
D gene: TRBD1
J gene: TRBJ1-2
clone size: .

CDR3 protein: CASSRQGFGQPQHF
CDR3 DNA: TGTGCCAGCTCAAGACAGGGGTTCGGTCAGCCCCAGCATTTT
V gene: TRBV18
D gene: TRBD1
J gene: TRBJ1-5
clone size: .

CDR3 protein: CASSMRARTQTNEKLFF
CDR3 DNA: TGCGCCAGCAGCATGAGGGCCAGGACTCAGACTAATGAAAAACTGTTTTTT
V gene: TRBV5-1
D gene: .
J gene: TRBJ1-4
clone size: .

CDR3 protein: CASSKVIAEREKLFF
CDR3 DNA: TGTGCCAGCAGCAAAGTGATCGCGGAGAGGGAAAAACTGTTTTTT
V gene: TRBV21-1
D gene: .
J gene: TRBJ1-4
clone size: .

CDR3 protein: CASSPTSPGRTYEQYF
CDR3 DNA: TGTGCCAGCTCACCAACTTCTCCGGGACGAACCTACGAGCAGTACTTC
V gene: TRBV18
D gene: .
J gene: TRBJ2-7
clone size: .

CDR3 protein: CASSPGTSGRDTQYF
CDR3 DNA: TGTGCCAGCTCACCCGGGACTAGCGGGAGAGATACGCAGTATTTT
V gene: TRBV18
D gene: TRBD2
J gene: TRBJ2-3
clone size: .

CDR3 protein: CAIKAGGTEAFF
CDR3 DNA: TGTGCCATCAAGGCAGGGGGTACTGAAGCTTTCTTT
V gene: TRBV10-3
D gene: TRBD1
J gene: TRBJ1-1
clone size: .

CDR3 protein: CASSLEGQDADF
CDR3 DNA: TGTGCCAGCAGCTTAGAAGGGCAGGATGCGGACTTC
V gene: TRBV7-9
D gene: .
J gene: TRBJ2-7
clone size: .

CDR3 protein: CASSLGGPDEQFF
CDR3 DNA: TGCGCCAGCAGCTTGGGCGGTCCGGATGAGCAGTTCTTC
V gene: TRBV5-1
D gene: .
J gene: TRBJ2-1
clone size: .

CDR3 protein: CASSLERDEKLFF
CDR3 DNA: .
V gene: TRBV25-1
D gene: .
J gene: TRBJ1-4
clone size: .

CDR3 protein: CASSQTTGNEQYF
CDR3 DNA: TGTGCCAGCTCACAGACGACAGGGAACGAGCAGTACTTC
V gene: TRBV18
D gene: TRBD1
J gene: TRBJ2-7
clone size: .

CDR3 protein: CASSYSDTPGNTIYF
CDR3 DNA: TGTGCCAGCAGTTACTCGGACACGCCTGGAAACACCATATATTTT
V gene: TRBV6-5
D gene: .
J gene: TRBJ1-3
clone size: .

CDR3 protein: CASSLESRSYNEQFF
CDR3 DNA: TGCGCCAGCAGCTTGGAGTCCAGGTCGTACAATGAGCAGTTCTTC
V gene: TRBV5-1
D gene: .
J gene: TRBJ2-1
clone size: .

CDR3 protein: CASSEQSSYNSPLHF
CDR3 DNA: TGCGCCAGCAGTGAACAGAGCTCCTATAATTCACCCCTCCACTTT
V gene: TRBV5-1
D gene: .
J gene: TRBJ1-6
clone size: .

CDR3 protein: CAWSVLDRSNSPLHF
CDR3 DNA: TGTGCCTGGAGTGTACTAGACAGATCTAATTCACCCCTCCACTTT
V gene: TRBV30
D gene: .
J gene: TRBJ1-6
clone size: .

CDR3 protein: CASSLGTGGDYGYTF
CDR3 DNA: TGTGCCAGCAGTTTAGGGACAGGGGGAGACTATGGCTACACCTTC
V gene: TRBV28
D gene: TRBD1
J gene: TRBJ1-2
clone size: .

CDR3 protein: CASSPPYRGQETEAFF
CDR3 DNA: TGTGCCAGCAGCCCCCCATACCGAGGACAGGAGACTGAAGCTTTCTTT
V gene: TRBV3-1/TRBV3-2
D gene: TRBD1
J gene: TRBJ1-1
clone size: .

CDR3 protein: CASSETGSSYNSPLHF
CDR3 DNA: TGTGCCAGTAGTGAAACAGGCAGCTCCTATAATTCACCCCTCCACTTT
V gene: TRBV19
D gene: .
J gene: TRBJ1-6
clone size: .

CDR3 protein: CASSHISWGKGTEAFF
CDR3 DNA: TGTGCCAGCAGCCATATCTCCTGGGGGAAAGGCACTGAAGCTTTCTTT
V gene: TRBV3-1/TRBV3-2
D gene: .
J gene: TRBJ1-1
clone size: .

CDR3 protein: CASSLSGNTGELFF
CDR3 DNA: TGTGCCAGCAGTCTCTCAGGGAACACCGGGGAGCTGTTTTTT
V gene: TRBV6-4
D gene: .
J gene: TRBJ2-2
clone size: .

CDR3 protein: CASSIGAASTDTQYF
CDR3 DNA: TGTGCCAGTAGTATCGGAGCGGCTAGCACAGATACGCAGTATTTT
V gene: TRBV19
D gene: .
J gene: TRBJ2-3
clone size: .

CDR3 protein: CASSDPGFGYTF
CDR3 DNA: TGTGCCAGCAGCGACCCGGGTTTTGGCTACACCTTC
V gene: TRBV5-4
D gene: .
J gene: TRBJ1-2
clone size: .

CDR3 protein: CASSLLGLDTEAFF
CDR3 DNA: TGTGCCAGCAGCCTACTAGGGCTCGACACTGAAGCTTTCTTT
V gene: TRBV6-5
D gene: .
J gene: TRBJ1-1
clone size: .

CDR3 protein: CASSYRGRETQYF
CDR3 DNA: TGTGCCAGCAGTTACCGGGGGAGGGAGACCCAGTACTTC
V gene: TRBV6-5
D gene: .
J gene: TRBJ2-5
clone size: .

CDR3 protein: CASSDQGFDSSPLHF
CDR3 DNA: TGTGCCAGCAGTGATCAGGGATTCGATAGTTCACCCCTCCACTTT
V gene: TRBV2
D gene: .
J gene: TRBJ1-6
clone size: .

CDR3 protein: CAISERADTQYF
CDR3 DNA: TGTGCCATCAGTGAAAGGGCAGATACGCAGTATTTT
V gene: TRBV10-3
D gene: .
J gene: TRBJ2-3
clone size: .